The rows below give T cell receptor beta chains drawn from one sample of a study of neoadjuvant anti-PD-1 for oral cavity cancer. Using immunoSEQ multiplex PCR, the repertoire was profiled, and TCRdb retains in-frame clones only, with some absent. Altogether around 31,000 clones are present, around 87% being singletons, with the ten largest covering about 3.7%. The sample was PBMCs, taken before nivolumab (anti-PD-1) treatment. The receptors were gathered from a person aged 35 to 85 with oral cavity squamous cell carcinoma. CDR3s include the opening cysteine and the closing phenylalanine or tryptophan. A D gene is named only where the DNA matches it firmly. A row's size may be missing; if present it is once, few, many or a size class.

>few|TRBJ2-1|TRBV6-6|-
CASSYRVGDFGAEQFF
TGTGCCAGCAGTTACCGCGTCGGGGACTTTGGGGCTGAGCAGTTCTTC
>-|TRBJ1-2|TRBV7-2|TRBD1
CARRDSYGYTF
TGTGCCAGAAGGGACAGCTATGGCTACACCTTC
>-|TRBJ2-4|TRBV7-8|-
CASSLGGSVLAKNIQYF
TGTGCCAGCAGCTTAGGAGGGTCGGTGCTAGCCAAAAACATTCAGTACTTC
>-|TRBJ2-7|TRBV7-9|-
CASSPTRTSYEQYF
TGTGCCAGCAGCCCTACTAGAACATCCTACGAGCAGTACTTC
>-|TRBJ1-1|TRBV19|-
CASSFGPGGNTEAFF
TGTGCCAGTAGTTTCGGACCGGGAGGGAACACTGAAGCTTTCTTT
>-|TRBJ1-5|TRBV28|-
CASSEGQAGNQPQHF
TGTGCCAGCAGTGAGGGACAAGCCGGCAATCAGCCCCAGCATTTT
>-|TRBJ2-1|TRBV27|-
CASNRPPYNEQFF
TGTGCCAGCAACCGCCCCCCCTACAATGAGCAGTTCTTC
>-|TRBJ2-1|TRBV6-1|TRBD1
CASSEEGRGTYNEQFF
TGTGCCAGCAGTGAAGAGGGCAGGGGGACCTACAATGAGCAGTTCTTC
>-|TRBJ2-7|TRBV10-3|-
CAINRDDSNYEQYF
TGTGCCATCAACAGGGACGATTCAAACTACGAGCAGTACTTC
>-|TRBJ2-7|TRBV11-2|TRBD1
CASSRDRYSYEQYF
TGTGCCAGCAGCCGGGACAGGTACTCCTACGAGCAGTACTTC
>-|TRBJ2-7|TRBV7-9|-
CASSLAEGMNEQYF
TGTGCCAGCAGCTTAGCGGAGGGGATGAACGAGCAGTACTTC
>-|TRBJ2-3|TRBV6-6|-
CASGISQGGPDTQYF
TGTGCCAGCGGCATTAGTCAGGGGGGGCCGGATACGCAGTATTTT
>-|TRBJ1-2|TRBV4-2|TRBD1
CASSQGDSYGYTF
TGTGCCAGCAGCCAAGGGGACAGCTATGGCTACACCTTC
>-|TRBJ1-1|TRBV7-6|-
CASSPGGVNTEAFF
TGTGCCAGCAGCCCGGGGGGCGTGAACACTGAAGCTTTCTTT
>-|TRBJ2-5|TRBV11-1|-
CASSPTSRETQYF
TGTGCCAGCAGCCCCACTAGCAGAGAGACCCAGTACTTC
>-|TRBJ2-7|TRBV4-2|TRBD2
CASSQALAGTYEQYF
TGTGCCAGCAGCCAAGCTTTAGCGGGAACCTACGAGCAGTACTTC
>-|TRBJ2-4|TRBV10-2|TRBD1
CASTLGQGTKNIQYF
TGCGCCAGCACATTAGGACAGGGAACCAAAAACATTCAGTACTTC
>-|TRBJ2-7|TRBV2|-
CASSSDRERDEQYF
TGTGCCAGCAGTTCGGACCGCGAGCGGGACGAGCAGTACTTC
>-|TRBJ1-2|TRBV2|-
CASSVRGRDGYTF
TGTGCCAGCAGTGTTCGGGGGCGGGATGGCTACACCTTC
>-|TRBJ1-5|TRBV7-2|-
CASSRDLGQPQHF
TGTGCCAGCAGCCGAGATCTGGGGCAGCCCCAGCATTTT
>once|TRBJ2-7|TRBV10-3|TRBD1
CAIRVSTGGRQYEQYF
TGTGCCATCCGGGTTTCAACAGGGGGGAGGCAATACGAGCAGTACTTC
>-|TRBJ2-7|TRBV6-1|-
CASSGRVWGEQYF
TGTGCCAGCAGTGGGAGGGTGTGGGGCGAGCAGTACTTC
>-|TRBJ1-6|TRBV2|TRBD1
CATTDRGNSPLHF
TGTGCCACCACCGACAGGGGAAATTCACCCCTCCACTTT
>few|TRBJ2-3|TRBV5-4|-
CASSPQTTDTQYF
TGTGCCAGCAGCCCCCAGACCACAGATACGCAGTATTTT
>-|TRBJ2-2|TRBV7-8|-
CASSLGGFNTGELFF
TGTGCCAGCAGCTTAGGGGGGTTTAACACCGGGGAGCTGTTTTTT
>-|TRBJ2-7|TRBV18|TRBD1
CASSLKAGTGYYEQYF
TGTGCCAGCTCACTAAAGGCCGGGACAGGGTACTACGAGCAGTACTTC
>-|TRBJ1-4|TRBV4-3|-
CASSQGGAGADEKLFF
TGCGCCAGCAGCCAAGGGGGCGCAGGGGCCGACGAAAAACTGTTTTTT
>-|TRBJ1-1|TRBV7-9|-
CASSPVGENTEAFF
TGTGCCAGCAGCCCGGTCGGAGAGAACACTGAAGCTTTCTTT